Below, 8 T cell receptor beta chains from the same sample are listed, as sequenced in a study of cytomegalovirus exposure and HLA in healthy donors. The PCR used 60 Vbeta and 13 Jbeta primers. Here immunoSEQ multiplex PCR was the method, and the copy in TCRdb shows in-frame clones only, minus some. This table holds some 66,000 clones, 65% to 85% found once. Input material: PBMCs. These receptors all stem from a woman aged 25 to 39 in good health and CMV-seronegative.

The CDR3 loop reads CASSLSFAGGLIYNEQFF. In DNA, the CDR3 is TGTGCCAGCAGTTTATCCTTCGCGGGGGGGCTCATCTACAATGAGCAGTTCTTC. The genes are TRBV28 and TRBJ2-1; 9 positions agree with TRBD2. Unmatched junction bases numbered 10, after V lost 1 base and J lost 3 bases. Germline values: CDR1 MDHEN, CDR2 SYDVKM. This CDR3 contains 18 residues.

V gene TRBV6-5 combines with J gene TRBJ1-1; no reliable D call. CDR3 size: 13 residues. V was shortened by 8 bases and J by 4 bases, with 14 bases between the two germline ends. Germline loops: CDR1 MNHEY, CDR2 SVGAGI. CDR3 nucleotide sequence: TGTGCCAGCGCGACTCCAGCAACCACTGAAGCTTTCTTT. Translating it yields CASATPATTEAFF.

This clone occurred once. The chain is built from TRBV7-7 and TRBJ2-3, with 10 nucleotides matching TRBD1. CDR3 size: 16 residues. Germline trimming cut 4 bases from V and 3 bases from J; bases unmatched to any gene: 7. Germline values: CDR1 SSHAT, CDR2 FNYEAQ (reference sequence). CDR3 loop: CASSSGQGILTDTQYF. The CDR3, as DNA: TGTGCCAGCAGCTCGGGACAGGGGATTTTAACAGATACGCAGTATTTT.

The CDR3 reads CASSGDSRTGELFF. The CDR3, as DNA: TGTGCCAGCAGTGGGGACAGTCGGACCGGGGAGCTGTTTTTT. This chain joins TRBV6-5 and TRBJ2-2; 7 nucleotides agree with TRBD1. The germline V gene encodes CDR1 MNHEY and CDR2 SVGAGI. Losses at the gene ends were 5 bases for V and 5 bases for J; bases not matched to a gene: 5. CDR3 length: 14 amino acids.

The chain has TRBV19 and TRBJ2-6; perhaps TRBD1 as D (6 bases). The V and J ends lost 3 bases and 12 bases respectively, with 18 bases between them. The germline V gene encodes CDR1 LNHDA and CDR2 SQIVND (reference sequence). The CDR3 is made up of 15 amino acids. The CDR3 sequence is CASSIEGQILSVLTF. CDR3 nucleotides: TGTGCCAGTAGTATCGAAGGACAGATACTCTCCGTCCTGACTTTC.

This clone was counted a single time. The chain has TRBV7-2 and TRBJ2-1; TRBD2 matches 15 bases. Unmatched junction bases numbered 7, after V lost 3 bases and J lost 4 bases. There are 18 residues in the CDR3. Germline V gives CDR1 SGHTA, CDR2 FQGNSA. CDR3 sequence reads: CASSFWVGTSGGYNEQFF. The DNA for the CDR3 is TGTGCCAGCAGCTTTTGGGTCGGGACTAGCGGGGGGTACAATGAGCAGTTCTTC.

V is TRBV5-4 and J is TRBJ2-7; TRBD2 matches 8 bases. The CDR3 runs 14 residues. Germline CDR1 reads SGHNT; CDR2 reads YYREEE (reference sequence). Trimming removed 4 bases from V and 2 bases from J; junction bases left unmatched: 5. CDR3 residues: CASSPGLVPYEQYF. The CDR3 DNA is TGTGCCAGCAGCCCGGGACTAGTCCCCTACGAGCAGTACTTC.

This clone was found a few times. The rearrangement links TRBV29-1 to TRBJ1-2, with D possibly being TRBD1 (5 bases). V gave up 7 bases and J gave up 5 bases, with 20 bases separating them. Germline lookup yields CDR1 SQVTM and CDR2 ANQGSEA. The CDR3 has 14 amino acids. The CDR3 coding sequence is TGCAGCGCCCGGGGGGGAAATGGCGGGTATGGCTACACCTTC. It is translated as CSARGGNGGYGYTF.